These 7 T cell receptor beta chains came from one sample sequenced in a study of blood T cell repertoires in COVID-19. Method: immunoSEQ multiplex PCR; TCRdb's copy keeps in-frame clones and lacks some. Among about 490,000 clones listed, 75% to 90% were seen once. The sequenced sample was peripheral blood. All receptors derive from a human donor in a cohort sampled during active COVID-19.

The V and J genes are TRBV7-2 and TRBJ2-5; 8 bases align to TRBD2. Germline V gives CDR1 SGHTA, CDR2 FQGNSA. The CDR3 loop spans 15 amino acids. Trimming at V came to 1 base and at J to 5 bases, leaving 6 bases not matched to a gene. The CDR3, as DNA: TGTGCCAGCAGCTTAGATCCGGGAGGGGGGGAGACCCAGTACTTC. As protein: CASSLDPGGGETQYF.

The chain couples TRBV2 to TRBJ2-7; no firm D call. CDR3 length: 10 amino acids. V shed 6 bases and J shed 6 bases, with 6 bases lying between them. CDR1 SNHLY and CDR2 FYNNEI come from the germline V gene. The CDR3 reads CASRISEQYF. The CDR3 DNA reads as TGTGCCAGCAGGATTAGCGAGCAGTACTTC.

In nucleotides, the CDR3 is TGTGCCAGCAGTTTCTCCGGGATCTTATCCTACGAGCAGTACTTC. It codes for CASSFSGILSYEQYF. The V call is TRBV27, the J call TRBJ2-7; possible D gene TRBD2, 5 bases. Trimming removed 3 bases at V and 1 base at J, with 13 bases between. CDR3 length: 15 residues. CDR1 and CDR2 from the germline V gene are MNHEY and SMNVEV (reference sequence).

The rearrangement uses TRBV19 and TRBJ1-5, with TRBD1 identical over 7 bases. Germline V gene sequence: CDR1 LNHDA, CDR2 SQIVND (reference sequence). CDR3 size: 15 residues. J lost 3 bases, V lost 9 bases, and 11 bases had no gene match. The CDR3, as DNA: TGTGCCAGCGTCGACAGGGCGGCTCTCAATCAGCCCCAGCATTTT. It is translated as CASVDRAALNQPQHF.

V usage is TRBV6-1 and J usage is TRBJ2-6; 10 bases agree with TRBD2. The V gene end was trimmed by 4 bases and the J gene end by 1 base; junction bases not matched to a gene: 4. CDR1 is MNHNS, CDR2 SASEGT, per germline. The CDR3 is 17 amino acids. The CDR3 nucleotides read TGTGCCAGCAGTGGGACTAGCGGTCCTTCTGGGGCCAACGTCCTGACTTTC. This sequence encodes CASSGTSGPSGANVLTF.

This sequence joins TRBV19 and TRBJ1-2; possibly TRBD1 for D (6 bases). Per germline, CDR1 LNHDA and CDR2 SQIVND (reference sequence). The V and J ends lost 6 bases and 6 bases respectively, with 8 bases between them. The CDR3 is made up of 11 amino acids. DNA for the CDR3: TGTGCCAGTAGCCAGGGGAATGGCTACACCTTC. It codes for CASSQGNGYTF.

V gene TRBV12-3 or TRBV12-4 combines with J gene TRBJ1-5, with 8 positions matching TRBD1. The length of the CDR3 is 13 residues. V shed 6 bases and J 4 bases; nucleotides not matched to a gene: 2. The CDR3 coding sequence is TGTGCCAGCAGGGGGACAGGAAATCAGCCCCAGCATTTT. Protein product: CASRGTGNQPQHF.